These 20 T cell receptor beta chains share one sample of origin, sequenced in a study of identical twins. TCRdb re-derived calls from the 5' RACE reads in MiXCR, one entry per CDR3 protein. This table holds hundreds of thousands of distinct CDR3 sequences, 15% to 20% found once. These data were likewise used in another study, on T cells expressing NK-cell markers.

The sample was PBMCs. These TCRs come from a woman aged 18-29 years in good health.

This chain connects TRBV28 to TRBJ2-7; 8 bases are shared with TRBD1. This CDR3 has 15 residues. CDR1 and CDR2 from the germline V gene are MDHEN and SYDVKM. Trimming at V came to 6 bases and at J to 2 bases, leaving 9 bases not matched to a gene. CDR3 region: CASRGGTGTAYEQYF. The CDR3 DNA is TGTGCCAGCAGAGGGGGGACAGGCACGGCCTACGAGCAGTACTTC.

The J gene is TRBJ2-4, the V gene TRBV7-9; no reliable D call. Germline V gene sequence: CDR1 SEHNR, CDR2 FQNEAQ (reference sequence). V lost 11 bases, J lost 9 bases, and 17 bases lay in between. The CDR3 contains 12 residues. The CDR3 nucleotides read TGTGCCGGGGATAGTGGGTCGCTCATTCAGTACTTC. Protein product: CAGDSGSLIQYF.

This sequence joins TRBV6-2 or TRBV6-3 and TRBJ2-3; no clear D gene. This CDR3 region has 15 residues. The germline V and J ends were trimmed by 2 bases and 0 bases, with 9 bases remaining between them. Per the germline V gene, CDR1 is MNHEY and CDR2 is SVGEGT. The CDR3 sequence: CASSYGFTSTDTQYF. Here the CDR3 DNA reads TGTGCCAGCAGTTACGGCTTCACTAGCACAGATACGCAGTATTTT.

This clonotype was seen a few times. The J gene is TRBJ2-5, the V gene TRBV7-2; weak D call: TRBD2 (6 bases). The CDR3 contains 14 residues. Germline V lookup: CDR1 SGHTA, CDR2 FQGNSA. Trimming took 1 base from V and 2 from J, leaving 8 bases between them. The CDR3 region is CASSLGLVQETQYF. CDR3 nucleotides: TGTGCCAGCAGCTTAGGACTAGTGCAAGAGACCCAGTACTTC. Together with reference TRBV7-2 and TRBJ2-5, the CDR3 gives the full variable domain: GAGVSQSPSNKVTEKGKDVELRCDPISGHTALYWYRQSLGQGLEFLIYFQGNSAPDKSGLPSDRFSAERTGGSVSTLTIQRTQQEDSAVYLCASSLGLVQETQYFGPGTRLLVL.

The rearrangement uses TRBV3-1 and TRBJ2-7; D gene unclear. This CDR3 has 14 amino acids. V lost 6 bases to trimming and J lost 0 bases, with 12 bases between them. Germline V gene data show CDR1 as LGHDT and CDR2 as YNNKEL (reference sequence). The CDR3 reads CASRLDPSSYEQYF. CDR3 nucleotide sequence: TGTGCCAGCAGGCTAGATCCAAGCTCCTACGAGCAGTACTTC.

V and J are TRBV29-1 and TRBJ2-5; D is uncertain. The CDR3 extends over 13 amino acids. The germline CDR1 and CDR2 sequences are SQVTM and ANQGSEA. The germline V and J ends were trimmed by 8 bases and 5 bases, with 18 bases remaining between them. The CDR3 here is CSYSGPPSETQYF. DNA of the CDR3: TGCAGCTACAGTGGGCCGCCTTCGGAGACCCAGTACTTC.

This clonotype was counted only a few times. J is TRBJ2-6 and V is TRBV18; a possible D gene is TRBD1 (6 bases). This CDR3 is 16 amino acids long. In germline, CDR1 is KGHSH, CDR2 LQKENI. V lost 3 bases and J 1 base, leaving 10 bases between the germline ends. The CDR3: CASSPPTGSGANVLTF. Written as DNA, the CDR3 is TGTGCCAGCTCACCCCCCACAGGGTCTGGGGCCAACGTCCTGACTTTC.

This clonotype was recorded many times. The chain carries TRBV6-2 or TRBV6-3 and TRBJ1-4; no clear D gene. Germline lookup yields CDR1 MNHEY and CDR2 SVGEGT. The CDR3 has 14 amino acids. V lost 4 bases and J 8 bases, leaving 14 bases between the germline ends. The CDR3 spells CASSSGQIQEKLFF. Written as DNA, the CDR3 is TGTGCCAGCAGTTCTGGGCAGATCCAGGAAAAACTGTTTTTT.

The table lists this clonotype with a few counts. The rearrangement links TRBV5-1 to TRBJ2-1; D remains unclear. This CDR3 spans 14 amino acids. Germline CDR1 and CDR2: SGHRS and YFSETQ. V lost 6 bases and J 0 bases, leaving 10 bases between the germline ends. CDR3 nucleotide sequence: TGCGCCAGCAAGTGGGTCAGCTCCTACAATGAGCAGTTCTTC. Its translation: CASKWVSSYNEQFF.

CDR3 residues: CASSLSWGVEGRDGYTF. CDR3 nucleotides: TGTGCCAGCAGTTTATCGTGGGGGGTCGAGGGACGAGATGGCTACACCTTC. The genes are TRBV27 and TRBJ1-2; maybe TRBD1 (5 bases). V lost 0 bases, J lost 6 bases, and 20 bases lay in between. This CDR3 has 17 amino acids. Looked up from germline, CDR1 is MNHEY and CDR2 is SMNVEV (reference sequence).

This clonotype has at least ten counts. With a much larger clone just one base away, this may be a read error. The gene calls are TRBV6-4 and TRBJ2-2, with 8 bases fitting TRBD2. This CDR3 has 13 amino acids. Germline CDR1 is MRHNA and CDR2 is SNTAGT. V lost 5 bases and J lost 4; bases outside the gene matches: 0. For the CDR3, the DNA is TGTGCCAGCAGTAGCGGGAGCACCGGGGAGCTGTTTTTT. Its translation is CASSSGSTGELFF.

This clonotype was counted only a few times. The V and J genes are TRBV20-1 and TRBJ2-1; TRBD2 matches at 8 bases. Germline V gene sequence: CDR1 DFQATT, CDR2 SNEGSKA (reference sequence). The CDR3 runs to 13 residues. Losses at the gene ends were 6 bases for V and 7 bases for J; bases not matched to a gene: 8. The CDR3 here is CSAAKLAVNEQFF. CDR3 DNA sequence: TGCAGTGCCGCCAAACTAGCGGTGAATGAGCAGTTCTTC.

The chain recombines TRBV7-9 with TRBJ1-1; D ambiguous. CDR1 is SEHNR, CDR2 FQNEAQ, per germline (reference sequence). CDR3 length equals 13 residues. V lost 1 base to trimming and J lost 10 bases, with 13 bases between them. The CDR3 nucleotides are TGTGCCAGCAGCTTAGAAGCCAACCTCGGAGCTTTCTTT. It is translated as CASSLEANLGAFF.

The CDR3 loop is CASSLTQGQAQYF. CDR3 nucleotide sequence: TGTGCCAGCAGTTTGACTCAGGGTCAGGCGCAGTACTTC. This chain links TRBV12-3 or TRBV12-4 with TRBJ2-7, with D possibly TRBD1 on 5 matching bases. The CDR3 runs 13 residues. V shed 3 bases and J shed 9 bases, with 15 bases lying between them.

This clonotype occurred a few times. The V and J genes are TRBV10-2 and TRBJ2-1, with D tentatively TRBD2 (6 bases). This CDR3 spans 16 amino acids. Germline CDR1 and CDR2: WSHSY and SAAADI. V gave up 3 bases and J gave up 11 bases, with 23 bases separating them. CDR3 in amino acids: CASSDGHSGVSGKQFF. In nucleotides, the CDR3 is TGCGCCAGCAGTGACGGGCATAGCGGAGTGTCAGGCAAGCAGTTCTTC.

This clonotype was found many times. The chain links TRBV6-1 to TRBJ2-3, with 8 bases identical to TRBD2. The germline CDR1 and CDR2 sequences are MNHNS and SASEGT. The CDR3 has 13 amino acids. V was pared by 8 bases and J by 4 bases, with 5 bases of the junction left unmatched. DNA for the CDR3: TGTGCCAGCGAACTAGCGGACTCAGATACGCAGTATTTT. Translating it yields CASELADSDTQYF.

This clonotype was seen once. The V gene is TRBV29-1, the J gene TRBJ1-1; a weak D match, TRBD1 (5 bases). The CDR3 contains 14 residues. Germline CDR1 and CDR2: SQVTM and ANQGSEA. Trimming removed 0 bases from V and 11 bases from J, with 19 bases in between. CDR3 in DNA: TGCAGCGTTGAAGATCCGCAGGGATCGGCATCGGCTTTCTTT. Translation: CSVEDPQGSASAFF.

The chain links TRBV6-6 to TRBJ2-2; no definite D call. This CDR3 is 12 amino acids long. Germline V lookup: CDR1 MNHNY, CDR2 SVGAGI (reference sequence). V was clipped by 6 bases and J by 4 bases, with 6 bases between them. The CDR3 reads CASRLLTGELFF. CDR3 nucleotides: TGTGCCAGCAGACTCCTCACCGGGGAGCTGTTTTTT.

This clonotype was seen a few times. At one of its ends the junction is not consistent with the germline gene, which may arise from a read error. V and J are TRBV7-9 and TRBJ2-1; a possible D gene is TRBD2 (5 bases). The CDR3 length is 14 residues. The germline CDR1 and CDR2 sequences are SEHNR and FQNEAQ (reference sequence). CDR3 nucleotide sequence: TGTGCCAGCAGCCTAGCCCCAGGCTACAATGAGCAGTTCTTC. It codes for CASSLAPGYNEQFF.

V is TRBV20-1 and J is TRBJ1-1, with no clear D. This CDR3 is 12 amino acids long. V lost 6 bases and J 1 base, leaving 9 bases between the germline ends. CDR1 and CDR2 (germline): DFQATT, SNEGSKA (reference sequence). For the CDR3, the DNA is TGCAGTGCAGCCAGCTCGAACACTGAAGCTTTCTTT. Residues: CSAASSNTEAFF.